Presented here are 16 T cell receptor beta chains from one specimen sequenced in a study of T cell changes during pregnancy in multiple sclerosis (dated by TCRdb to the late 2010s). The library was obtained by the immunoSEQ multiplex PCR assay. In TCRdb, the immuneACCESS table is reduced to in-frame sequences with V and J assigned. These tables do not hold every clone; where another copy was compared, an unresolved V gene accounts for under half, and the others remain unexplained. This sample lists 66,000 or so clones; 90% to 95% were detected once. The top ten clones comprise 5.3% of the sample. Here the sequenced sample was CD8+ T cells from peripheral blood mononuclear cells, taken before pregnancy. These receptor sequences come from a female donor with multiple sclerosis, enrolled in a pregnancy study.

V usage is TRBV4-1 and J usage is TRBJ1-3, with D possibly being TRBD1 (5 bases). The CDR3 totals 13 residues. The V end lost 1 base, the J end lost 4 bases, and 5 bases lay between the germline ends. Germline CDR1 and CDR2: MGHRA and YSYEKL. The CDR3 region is CASSQGQGNTIYF. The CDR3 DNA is TGCGCCAGCAGCCAAGGACAGGGAAACACCATATATTTT.

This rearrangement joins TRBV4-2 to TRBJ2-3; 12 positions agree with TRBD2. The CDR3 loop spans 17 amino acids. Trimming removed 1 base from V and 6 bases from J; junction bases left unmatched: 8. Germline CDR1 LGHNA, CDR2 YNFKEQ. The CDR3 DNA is TGTGCCAGCAGCCAAGTCCCTAGCGGGGGGGCCAGGGATACGCAGTATTTT. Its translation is CASSQVPSGGARDTQYF.

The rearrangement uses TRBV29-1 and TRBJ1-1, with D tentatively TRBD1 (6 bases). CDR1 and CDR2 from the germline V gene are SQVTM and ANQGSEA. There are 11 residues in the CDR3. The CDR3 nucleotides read TGCAGAATGACACAGGGAGAAGTGGCTTTCTTT. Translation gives CRMTQGEVAFF. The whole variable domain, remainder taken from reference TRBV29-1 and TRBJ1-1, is SAVISQKPSRDICQRGTSLTIQCQVDSQVTMMFWYRQQPGQSLTLIATANQGSEATYESGFVIDKFPISRPNLTFSTLTVSNMSPEDSSIYLCRMTQGEVAFFGQGTRLTVV.

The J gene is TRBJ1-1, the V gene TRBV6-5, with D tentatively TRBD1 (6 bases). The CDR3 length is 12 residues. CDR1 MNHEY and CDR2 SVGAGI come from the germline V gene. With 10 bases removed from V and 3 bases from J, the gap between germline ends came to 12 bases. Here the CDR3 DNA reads TGTGCCACCGTCGGGGGGCACACTGAAGCTTTCTTT. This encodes CATVGGHTEAFF.

The CDR3 DNA sequence: TGTGCCAGCTCAGACAGGGAAGAGTCAGATACGCAGTATTTT. This gives the protein CASSDREESDTQYF. J is TRBJ2-3 and V is TRBV18; 7 bases fit TRBD1. CDR3 length: 14 amino acids. The germline CDR1 and CDR2 sequences are KGHSH and LQKENI. V shed 5 bases, J shed 4 bases, and the junction held 6 bases outside the gene matches.

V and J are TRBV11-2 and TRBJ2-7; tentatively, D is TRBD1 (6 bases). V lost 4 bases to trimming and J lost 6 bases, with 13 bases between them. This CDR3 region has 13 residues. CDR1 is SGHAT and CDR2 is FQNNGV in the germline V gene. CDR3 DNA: TGTGCCAGCAGCTGGGTCGGACAGTCCGAGCAGTACTTC. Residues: CASSWVGQSEQYF.

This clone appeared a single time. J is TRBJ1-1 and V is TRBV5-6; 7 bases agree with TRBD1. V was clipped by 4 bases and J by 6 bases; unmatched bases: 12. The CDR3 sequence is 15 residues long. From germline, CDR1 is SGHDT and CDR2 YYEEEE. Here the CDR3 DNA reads TGTGCCAGCAGCGCCGGGACAGTCATATCTCCTGAAGCTTTCTTT. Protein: CASSAGTVISPEAFF.

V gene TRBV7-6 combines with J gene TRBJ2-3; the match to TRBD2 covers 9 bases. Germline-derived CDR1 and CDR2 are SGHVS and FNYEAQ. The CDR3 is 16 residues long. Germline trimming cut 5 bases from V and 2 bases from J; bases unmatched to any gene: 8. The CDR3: CASSGSPSGATDTQYF. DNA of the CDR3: TGTGCCAGCAGCGGAAGTCCTAGCGGGGCCACAGATACGCAGTATTTT.

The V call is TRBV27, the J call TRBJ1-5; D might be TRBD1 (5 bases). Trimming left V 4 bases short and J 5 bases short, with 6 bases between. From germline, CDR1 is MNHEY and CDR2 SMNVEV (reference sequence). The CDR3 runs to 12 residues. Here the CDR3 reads CASSSGYQPQHF. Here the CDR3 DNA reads TGTGCCAGCAGTTCAGGGTATCAGCCCCAGCATTTT.

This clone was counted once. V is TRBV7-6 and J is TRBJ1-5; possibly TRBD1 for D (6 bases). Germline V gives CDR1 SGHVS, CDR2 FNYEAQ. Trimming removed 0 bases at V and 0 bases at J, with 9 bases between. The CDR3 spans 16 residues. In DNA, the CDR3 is TGTGCCAGCAGCTTAGCGCAGGGGCCTAGCAATCAGCCCCAGCATTTT. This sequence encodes CASSLAQGPSNQPQHF.

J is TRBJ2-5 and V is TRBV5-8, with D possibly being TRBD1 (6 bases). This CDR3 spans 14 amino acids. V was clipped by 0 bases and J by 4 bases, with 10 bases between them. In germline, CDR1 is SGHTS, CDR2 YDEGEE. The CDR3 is CASSLDVGGETQYF. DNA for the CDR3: TGTGCCAGCAGCTTGGATGTAGGGGGAGAGACCCAGTACTTC.

The CDR3 region has the DNA TGTGCCAGCAGCGACAGTCGGACGCATAGCAATCAGCCCCAGCATTTT. It translates to CASSDSRTHSNQPQHF. The V and J genes are TRBV2 and TRBJ1-5, with a possible D match to TRBD1 (5 bases). Germline values: CDR1 SNHLY, CDR2 FYNNEI. Trimming left V 6 bases short and J 0 bases short, with 15 bases between. This CDR3 is 16 amino acids long.

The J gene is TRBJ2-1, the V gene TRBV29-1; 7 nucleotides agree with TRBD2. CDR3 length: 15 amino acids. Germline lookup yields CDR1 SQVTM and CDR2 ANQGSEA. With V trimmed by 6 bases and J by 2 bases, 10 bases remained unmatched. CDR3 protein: CSVPAPSGPYNEQFF. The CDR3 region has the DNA TGCAGCGTCCCGGCCCCTAGCGGACCCTACAATGAGCAGTTCTTC.

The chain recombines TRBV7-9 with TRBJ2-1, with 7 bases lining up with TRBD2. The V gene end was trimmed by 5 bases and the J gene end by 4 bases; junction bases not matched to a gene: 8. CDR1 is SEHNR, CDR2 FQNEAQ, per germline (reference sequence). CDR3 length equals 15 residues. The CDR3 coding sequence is TGTGCCAGCAGCCAGAGGAGCGGGGTATACAATGAGCAGTTCTTC. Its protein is CASSQRSGVYNEQFF.

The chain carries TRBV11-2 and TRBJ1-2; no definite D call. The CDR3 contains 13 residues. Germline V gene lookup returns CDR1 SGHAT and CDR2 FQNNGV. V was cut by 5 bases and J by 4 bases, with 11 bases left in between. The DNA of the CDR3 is TGTGCCAGCAGCCCGGACTCCAGCTATGGCTACACCTTC. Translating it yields CASSPDSSYGYTF.

The chain's CDR3 is CASSQRENGYTF. The CDR3 coding sequence is TGTGCCAGCAGCCAACGGGAGAATGGCTACACCTTC. This chain links TRBV4-2 with TRBJ1-2; no clear D. Between the trimmed V and J ends, which lost 2 bases and 6 bases, there was a span of 7 bases. The CDR3 extends over 12 amino acids. Germline lookup yields CDR1 LGHNA and CDR2 YNFKEQ.